This TCR beta chain was sequenced during a study of T-cell reconstitution after alpha-beta-depleted transplantation in children. This clonotype was counted a few times. The V gene's germline CDR1 is SGDLS and CDR2 YYNGEE. This CDR3 has 13 residues. V lost 4 bases and J lost 5; bases outside the gene matches: 5. The library targeted TCRbeta and was prepared with unique molecular identifiers. One entry per CDR3 protein results from TCRdb running MiXCR on the PCR reads. The data show a few hundred thousand distinct CDR3 sequences, approximately 12% seen once. The sequence was obtained from a human donor who donated a stem cell graft to a child with combined immunodeficiency. The chain links TRBV9 to TRBJ2-7, with TRBD1 matching 8 bases. This specimen was PBMCs from the stem cell graft donor, taken from the stem cell graft. The CDR3 DNA sequence: TGTGCCAGCAGCCCGACAGGGGAGGACGAGCAGTACTTC. Translation gives CASSPTGEDEQYF.